The clone carrying this T cell receptor beta chain was seen a few times. Its antigen remains unidentified. The V gene's germline CDR1 is MNHEY and CDR2 SVGAGI. The germline V and J ends were trimmed by 4 bases and 2 bases, with 5 bases remaining between them. The CDR3 runs 13 residues. These data belong to a study of T cells after yellow fever vaccination. Study-level results: Reappearance after the booster was observed for most primary-vaccination clones (roughly 96% CD4, just over 85% CD8). Repertoires obtained by FACS sorting could include abundant clonotypes that entered as contaminants from the bulk population. It was a small share of clonotypes that appeared in both CD4 and CD8 compartments.

The TCR cDNA carried a universal primer site and UMIs from 5'RACE template switching. TCRdb reanalysed the 5' RACE reads using MiXCR and keeps one entry per CDR3 protein. The sample lists about 130,000 distinct CDR3 sequences, around 9.8% seen once, with 40% in the top ten. The sample in question was CD8+ T cells sorted from PBMCs, obtained on the day of the yellow fever booster vaccination. This chain uses TRBV6-5 with TRBJ1-4; D gene unclear. The TCR sequence derives from a man younger than 35 who received the YFV17D yellow fever vaccine. The CDR3 DNA follows: TGTGCCAGCAGTTCAAGGACTAATGAAAAACTGTTTTTT. It yields the protein CASSSRTNEKLFF.